This record covers a single T cell receptor (beta chain). This sample is drawn from a study of T cell repertoires in cytomegalovirus infection. From germline, CDR1 is ENHRY and CDR2 SYGVKD. The CDR3 extends over 13 amino acids. V lost 0 bases and J lost 4, with 7 bases in between. TCRdb processed the reads anew with MiXCR; each CDR3 protein has one entry. This repertoire shows 740,000 or so distinct CDR3 sequences, about 40% found once; its top ten account for 2.5% to 3.5%. J is TRBJ2-7 and V is TRBV10-3; a possible D gene is TRBD1 (5 bases). The TCR was taken from a human donor in good health (CMV status not recorded). Some clones in this sample may be carry-over from other donors' samples. The sample taken for sequencing was PBMCs. CDR3 coding DNA: TGTGCCATCAGTGAGTCGAAGGGGTACGAGCAGTACTTC. This translates into CAISESKGYEQYF.